These 30 T cell receptor beta chains came from one sample sequenced in a study of CD8+CD57+ T cells in acquired aplastic anemia (dated 2018 in TCRdb). The sequencing machine was an Illumina HiSeq 2000. TCR beta VDJ combination and CDR3 sequence profiling used genomic DNA as the template. Through fastp at Q25 and MiXCR, TCRdb rebuilt clones from the public reads, retaining in-frame beta chains. When rows share a CDR3 protein, they turn into one entry using the most common DNA and genes. The sample table records roughly 180,000 distinct CDR3 sequences; under 55% of these occur just once. 2.5% to 3.5% of the sample is held by the ten biggest clonotypes. Material: sorted CD4+, CD8+, or CD8+CD57+ T cells (not recorded which) from PBMCs. The receptor set was obtained from a human donor in good health.

This clonotype was detected many times. The chain joins TRBV2 to TRBJ2-3; D is unclear. Germline V CDR1 and CDR2: SNHLY, FYNNEI. This CDR3 is 14 amino acids long. Between the trimmed V and J ends, which lost 0 bases and 3 bases, there was a span of 7 bases. The CDR3: CASSEALFTDTQYF. The CDR3 nucleotides are TGTGCCAGCAGTGAAGCGCTTTTTACAGATACGCAGTATTTT.

This clonotype has a count of ten or more. The chain combines TRBV24-1 with TRBJ2-5, with 7 bases lining up with TRBD1. The CDR3 length is 17 residues. Germline V gene data show CDR1 as KGHDR and CDR2 as SFDVKD. With 2 bases clipped from V and 5 bases from J, the junction kept 13 bases outside the gene matches. The CDR3 region is CATSDSPGTAWGETQYF. CDR3 coding DNA: TGTGCCACCAGTGATTCCCCAGGGACAGCTTGGGGGGAGACCCAGTACTTC.

This clonotype has at least ten counts. This CDR3 is CASSPGQGVTEAFF. DNA of the CDR3: TGTGCCAGCAGTCCTGGACAGGGGGTCACTGAAGCTTTCTTT. The chain is built from TRBV6-1 and TRBJ1-1; 10 bases are shared with TRBD1. J gave up 4 bases and V 5 bases, and 4 bases lay outside the gene matches. CDR1 MNHNS and CDR2 SASEGT come from the germline V gene. CDR3 length: 14 amino acids.

This clonotype came up a few times. The V gene is TRBV18, the J gene TRBJ2-3, with D possibly TRBD2 on 7 matching bases. The CDR3 runs to 14 residues. The V end was cut by 3 bases, the J end by 5 bases, with 12 bases between. Germline-derived CDR1 and CDR2 are KGHSH and LQKENI. This chain's CDR3 is CASSPAGARDTQYF. DNA for the CDR3: TGTGCCAGCTCACCGGCGGGGGCACGAGATACGCAGTATTTT.

This chain uses TRBV19 with TRBJ2-2; tentative D call: TRBD2 (6 bases). Germline CDR1 LNHDA, CDR2 SQIVND (reference sequence). The CDR3 extends over 14 amino acids. The V end lost 7 bases, the J end lost 1 base, and 10 bases lay between the germline ends. CDR3 loop: CASTFGGNTGELFF. CDR3 nucleotide sequence: TGTGCCAGTACTTTCGGGGGGAACACCGGGGAGCTGTTTTTT.

This clonotype was counted at least ten times. The rearrangement joins TRBV30 to TRBJ1-2, with D perhaps TRBD1 (5 bases). V gave up 1 base and J gave up 5 bases, with 11 bases separating them. CDR1 GTSNPN and CDR2 SVGIG come from the germline V gene (reference sequence). This CDR3 is built from 13 residues. The CDR3 sequence: CAWSAGRTYGYTF. CDR3 in DNA: TGTGCCTGGAGTGCTGGGCGGACATATGGCTACACCTTC.

The sample holds one count of this clonotype. This sequence joins TRBV15 and TRBJ2-3, with 7 bases matching TRBD1. This CDR3 spans 15 amino acids. CDR1 is LNHNV, CDR2 YYDKDF, per germline (reference sequence). The V gene end was trimmed by 4 bases and the J gene end by 11 bases; junction bases not matched to a gene: 15. The DNA for the CDR3 is TGTGCCACCAGCAAGGTTACAGGGGTCGCCAATGAGCAGTATTTT. As protein: CATSKVTGVANEQYF.

V is TRBV5-1 and J is TRBJ2-2; D is perhaps TRBD1 or TRBD2 (5 bases each). This CDR3 has 17 amino acids. Per germline, CDR1 SGHRS and CDR2 YFSETQ. V was cut by 4 bases and J by 5 bases, with 21 bases left in between. CDR3 loop: CASSQPGTDGPTGELFF. CDR3 nucleotides: TGCGCCAGCAGCCAACCCGGGACGGACGGTCCAACCGGGGAGCTGTTTTTT.

This clonotype was observed a few times. This chain uses TRBV6-1 with TRBJ2-1; weak D call: TRBD2 (6 bases). CDR3 length: 15 residues. CDR1 is MNHNS and CDR2 is SASEGT in the germline V gene. Trimming stripped 4 bases from V and 1 base from J, with 11 bases between. CDR3 sequence (DNA): TGTGCCAGCAGTGCCGAGGGACTTTCCTACAATGAGCAGTTCTTC. It encodes CASSAEGLSYNEQFF.

This clonotype was recorded many times. The junction departs from the called germline gene at one end, perhaps through a read error. J is TRBJ2-1 and V is TRBV5-1, with TRBD2 matching 14 bases. Germline V gene data show CDR1 as SGHRS and CDR2 as YFSETQ. The length of the CDR3 is 17 residues. CDR3 DNA sequence: TGCGCCAGCACCTTGACTAGCGGGAGGGCCGAGGTATATGAGCAGTTCTTC. Protein product: CASTLTSGRAEVYEQFF.

The gene calls are TRBV7-2 and TRBJ2-7; D is undetermined. V was trimmed by 1 base and J by 0 bases, leaving 7 bases between them. Looked up from germline, CDR1 is SGHTA and CDR2 is FQGNSA. This CDR3 region has 14 residues. Here the CDR3 reads CASSLGVDSYEQYF. CDR3 DNA: TGTGCCAGCAGCTTAGGGGTTGACTCCTACGAGCAGTACTTC.

The table lists this clonotype with many counts. The chain recombines TRBV15 with TRBJ2-7; TRBD2 agrees at 15 bases. The CDR3 is made up of 15 amino acids. V gave up 3 bases and J gave up 6 bases; unmatched junction bases: 3. Germline V gene data show CDR1 as LNHNV and CDR2 as YYDKDF (reference sequence). Written as DNA, the CDR3 is TGTGCCACCAGCAGGGGGGGACTAGCGGGAGGCGAGCAGTACTTC. It translates to CATSRGGLAGGEQYF.

V and J are TRBV14 and TRBJ2-7; D remains unclear. V was clipped by 4 bases and J by 2 bases, with 6 bases between them. Germline V gene lookup returns CDR1 SGHDN and CDR2 FVKESK. The CDR3 covers 12 residues. The CDR3 DNA reads TGTGCCAGCAGCCCAGACACCTACGAGCAGTACTTC. Amino acid sequence: CASSPDTYEQYF.

This clonotype appeared many times. The V and J genes are TRBV10-3 and TRBJ2-2, with 9 bases identical to TRBD1. The V and J ends lost 7 bases and 2 bases, in that order; junction bases with no gene match: 5. The CDR3 extends over 15 amino acids. Germline CDR1 ENHRY, CDR2 SYGVKD. CDR3: CAIKVGQGNTGELFF. CDR3 in DNA: TGTGCCATCAAGGTGGGACAGGGCAACACCGGGGAGCTGTTTTTT.

The genes are TRBV24-1 and TRBJ2-3; D possibly corresponds to TRBD2 (6 bases). The V gene's germline CDR1 is KGHDR and CDR2 SFDVKD. This CDR3 is built from 17 residues. Trimming removed 1 base at V and 3 bases at J, with 16 bases between. CDR3 residues: CATSDLYQGGETDTQYF. The CDR3 DNA reads as TGTGCCACCAGTGATTTATACCAGGGAGGCGAGACAGATACGCAGTATTTT.

The rearrangement links TRBV14 to TRBJ1-2; D unresolved. CDR3 size: 12 residues. The germline V gene encodes CDR1 SGHDN and CDR2 FVKESK. V was pared by 2 bases and J by 3 bases, with 4 bases between. CDR3 protein: CASSQFDYGYTF. In DNA, the CDR3 is TGTGCCAGCAGCCAATTTGACTATGGCTACACCTTC.

Note on this clonotype: No conserved phenylalanine or tryptophan is present at the end of the CDR3, so a read error is the likely explanation. The rearrangement joins TRBV10-3 to TRBJ2-7; TRBD2 matches at 13 bases. Per germline, CDR1 ENHRY and CDR2 SYGVKD. V lost 4 bases, J lost 1 base, and 13 bases stayed unmatched. CDR3 length: 19 residues. The CDR3, as DNA: TGTGCCATCAGTGGGGGTCCCCGCGGGACTAGCGGGATATCCTACGAGCAGTACCTC. Amino acid sequence: CAISGGPRGTSGISYEQYL.

The V and J genes are TRBV20-1 and TRBJ1-6; weak D call: TRBD1 (6 bases). The CDR3 has 13 residues. Germline V gene lookup returns CDR1 DFQATT and CDR2 SNEGSKA (reference sequence). V was pared by 6 bases and J by 7 bases, with 13 bases between. This CDR3 reads CSARGGFNSPLHF. The CDR3 region has the DNA TGCAGTGCCCGAGGGGGATTCAATTCACCCCTCCACTTT.

The V gene is TRBV10-1, the J gene TRBJ2-7; a possible D gene is TRBD2 (5 bases). Germline CDR1 and CDR2: WNHNN and SYGVQD (reference sequence). The CDR3 totals 15 residues. With 0 bases removed from V and 2 bases from J, the gap between germline ends came to 11 bases. Written as DNA, the CDR3 is TGCGCCAGCAGTGAGTCGGCAAGCGGAGCCTACGAGCAGTACTTC. As protein: CASSESASGAYEQYF.

The V and J genes are TRBV14 and TRBJ2-1; 11 nucleotides line up with TRBD2. Per the germline V gene, CDR1 is SGHDN and CDR2 is FVKESK. V was pared by 4 bases and J by 0 bases, with 11 bases of the junction left unmatched. This CDR3 comprises 19 residues. Here the CDR3 DNA reads TGTGCCAGCAGCCCCCGTCCGACTAGCGGGGTGAGCTCCTACAATGAGCAGTTCTTC. It codes for CASSPRPTSGVSSYNEQFF.

The sample holds many counts of this clonotype. The J gene is TRBJ2-5, the V gene TRBV2, with D unclear. V was clipped by 8 bases and J by 0 bases, with 10 bases between them. Germline V lookup: CDR1 SNHLY, CDR2 FYNNEI. The CDR3 is 13 residues long. CDR3 sequence: CASRLGYQETQYF. As DNA, the CDR3 is TGTGCCAGCCGACTGGGGTACCAAGAGACCCAGTACTTC.

This clonotype was counted ten times or more. DNA of the CDR3: TGTGCCATCAGTGAAACAGGGGTGGGGGTTACACCCCTCCACTTT. It codes for CAISETGVGVTPLHF. The chain is built from TRBV10-3 and TRBJ1-6, with TRBD1 identical over 7 bases. V gave up 3 bases and J gave up 11 bases; unmatched junction bases: 10. This CDR3 region has 15 residues. CDR1 is ENHRY and CDR2 is SYGVKD in the germline V gene.

This chain joins TRBV7-2 and TRBJ1-6, with TRBD1 as a possible D gene (5 bases). CDR1 and CDR2 (germline): SGHTA, FQGNSA. Trimming stripped 4 bases from V and 10 bases from J, with 11 bases between. The CDR3 covers 13 residues. The CDR3 protein is CASSWGRYSPLHF. Here the CDR3 DNA reads TGTGCCAGCAGCTGGGGACGATACTCACCCCTCCACTTT.

In its sample, this clonotype was seen many times. This chain links TRBV28 with TRBJ1-6; D may be TRBD1 (6 bases). The CDR3 covers 15 residues. The germline V gene has CDR1 MDHEN and CDR2 SYDVKM. V was shortened by 6 bases and J by 7 bases, with 16 bases between the two germline ends. CDR3 region: CASSGGQVYNSPLHF. For the CDR3, the DNA is TGTGCCAGCAGCGGGGGGCAGGTTTACAATTCACCCCTCCACTTT.

Ten or more counts support this clonotype. This chain connects TRBV20-1 to TRBJ2-7; a weak D match, TRBD1 (6 bases). V lost 0 bases to trimming and J lost 3 bases, with 18 bases between them. CDR1 and CDR2 from the germline V gene are DFQATT and SNEGSKA (reference sequence). CDR3 length: 16 residues. CDR3 protein: CSARDLSGHHFYEQYF. DNA of the CDR3: TGCAGTGCTAGAGACCTCTCGGGACACCACTTCTACGAGCAGTACTTC.

This clonotype was found many times. J is TRBJ2-7 and V is TRBV29-1, with D possibly being TRBD1 (6 bases). The CDR3 covers 14 residues. V was trimmed by 6 bases and J by 3 bases, leaving 18 bases between them. Germline-derived CDR1 and CDR2 are SQVTM and ANQGSEA. CDR3 residues: CSVGARGSYYEQYF. The DNA for the CDR3 is TGCAGCGTCGGAGCCAGGGGATCTTACTACGAGCAGTACTTC.

This clonotype came up many times. The rearrangement joins TRBV19 to TRBJ2-2, with 12 bases lining up with TRBD1. From germline, CDR1 is LNHDA and CDR2 SQIVND (reference sequence). V dropped 6 bases and J dropped 2; count of bases not matched to a gene: 10. The CDR3 contains 18 residues. CDR3 sequence (DNA): TGTGCCAGTAGCACCGGGACAGGGGGCATAAAAAACACCGGGGAGCTGTTTTTT. Translation gives CASSTGTGGIKNTGELFF. The entire variable domain, with the rest obtained from reference TRBV19 and TRBJ2-2, is as follows: DGGITQSPKYLFRKEGQNVTLSCEQNLNHDAMYWYRQDPGQGLRLIYYSQIVNDFQKGDIAEGYSVSREKKESFPLTVTSAQKNPTAFYLCASSTGTGGIKNTGELFFGEGSRLTVL.

This clonotype was seen ten or more times. J is TRBJ2-3 and V is TRBV19; 9 bases align to TRBD2. The J segment lost 7 bases and the V segment lost 5 bases, leaving 4 bases of the junction unmatched. This CDR3 comprises 13 residues. Germline V gene data show CDR1 as LNHDA and CDR2 as SQIVND (reference sequence). CDR3 residues: CASSLLAGYTQYF. In DNA form, the CDR3 reads TGTGCCAGTAGTCTACTAGCGGGCTATACGCAGTATTTT.

The table lists this clonotype with a few counts. This clone may be a read error of a much larger clone one base away. This chain joins TRBV7-2 and TRBJ2-1; a possible D gene is TRBD1 (5 bases). Looked up from germline, CDR1 is SGHTA and CDR2 is FQGNSA. The CDR3 contains 13 residues. V was pared by 5 bases and J by 12 bases, with 17 bases between. CDR3 sequence (DNA): TGTGCCAGCAGCAGAAGGGGTTTGAGTGGGCAGTTCTTC. This translates into CASSRRGLSGQFF.

CDR3 coding DNA: TGTGCCAGCAGCTTTCGACAGAATCAGCCCCAGCATTTT. Protein sequence: CASSFRQNQPQHF. V gene TRBV7-2 combines with J gene TRBJ1-5; D might be TRBD1 (5 bases). CDR1 is SGHTA and CDR2 is FQGNSA in the germline V gene. This CDR3 region has 13 residues. The V end was cut by 3 bases, the J end by 4 bases, with 7 bases between.